One sample yielded the 20 T cell receptor beta chains listed below, sequenced in a study of T-cell memory formation after mild COVID-19. One entry per CDR3 protein results from TCRdb running MiXCR on the 5' RACE reads. The data hold about 140,000 distinct CDR3 sequences, with roughly 13% observed a single time. Material: PBMCs or a T cell subset sorted from them (not recorded which). The receptors were sampled from an adult woman who had mild COVID-19 (a few samples of this study predate the infection). Cell type and time point are not known.

The gene calls are TRBV12-3 or TRBV12-4 and TRBJ1-5; D is unresolved. CDR3 length: 14 residues. V lost 3 bases and J lost 4, with 10 bases in between. CDR3 bases: TGTGCCAGCAGTTTCGCGCCTGGAAATCAGCCCCAGCATTTT. This sequence encodes CASSFAPGNQPQHF.

The J gene is TRBJ2-4, the V gene TRBV4-2, with TRBD2 identical over 13 bases. After removal of 3 bases from V and 0 bases from J, the junction contained 8 bases not matched to a gene. Germline V CDR1 and CDR2: LGHNA, YNFKEQ. The CDR3 spans 19 residues. CDR3 DNA sequence: TGTGCCAGCAGCCATGCCGGGACTAGCGGGACTTTAGCCAAAAACATTCAGTACTTC. Translated: CASSHAGTSGTLAKNIQYF.

This sequence joins TRBV7-8 and TRBJ2-5, with 7 bases that match TRBD2. The CDR3 contains 14 residues. From germline, CDR1 is SGHVS and CDR2 FQNEAQ. Trimming took 4 bases from V and 7 from J; bases not matched to a gene: 9. For the CDR3, the DNA is TGTGCCAGCAGCTCACAAAGACTAGCCGGGACCCAGTACTTC. Translated: CASSSQRLAGTQYF.

The table lists this clonotype with many counts. The chain combines TRBV20-1 with TRBJ2-7, with D possibly matching TRBD2 (7 bases). The germline gives CDR1 DFQATT, CDR2 SNEGSKA (reference sequence). The germline V and J ends were trimmed by 0 bases and 2 bases, with 14 bases remaining between them. This CDR3 is 15 amino acids long. The CDR3 loop is CSARDGAGAPYEQYF. CDR3 sequence (DNA): TGCAGTGCTAGAGACGGCGCGGGGGCCCCCTACGAGCAGTACTTC.

This chain uses TRBV6-6 with TRBJ2-2; 10 positions match TRBD2. With 5 bases clipped from V and 0 bases from J, the junction kept 9 bases outside the gene matches. The CDR3 runs 18 residues. Germline loops: CDR1 MNHNY, CDR2 SVGAGI (reference sequence). The chain's CDR3 is CASSTRLAGVANTGELFF. The CDR3 DNA reads as TGTGCCAGCAGTACCCGACTAGCGGGCGTTGCGAACACCGGGGAGCTGTTTTTT.

This clonotype was detected ten times or more. The V call is TRBV11-2, the J call TRBJ2-3, with D unresolved. CDR3 length equals 17 residues. V gave up 5 bases and J gave up 9 bases, with 27 bases separating them. CDR1 and CDR2 (germline): SGHAT, FQNNGV. CDR3 region: CASSPVKGHPSSETQYF. In DNA form, the CDR3 reads TGTGCCAGCAGCCCTGTAAAGGGTCACCCCAGTTCGGAGACGCAGTATTTT.

The chain uses TRBV19 and TRBJ2-1; the match to TRBD2 covers 10 bases. The germline gives CDR1 LNHDA, CDR2 SQIVND (reference sequence). V was clipped by 3 bases and J by 2 bases; unmatched bases: 7. CDR3 length equals 17 residues. CDR3 DNA sequence: TGTGCCAGTAGTATGGGGCTAGCGGGAGTGACCTACAATGAGCAGTTCTTC. Translating it yields CASSMGLAGVTYNEQFF.

This clonotype was observed a few times. V and J are TRBV19 and TRBJ2-5; 9 bases agree with TRBD1. This CDR3 comprises 15 residues. The junction had 10 bases not matched to a gene; V was cut back by 5 bases and J by 6 bases. Germline values: CDR1 LNHDA, CDR2 SQIVND (reference sequence). In DNA, the CDR3 is TGTGCCAGTAGTGTCGCGGGGACAGGGTGGCAGACCCAGTACTTC. It encodes CASSVAGTGWQTQYF.

This clonotype was observed a handful of times. This sequence joins TRBV6-1 and TRBJ1-2, with D unclear. Trimming stripped 1 base from V and 8 bases from J, with 11 bases between. CDR1 MNHNS and CDR2 SASEGT come from the germline V gene. This CDR3 is built from 13 residues. The CDR3 here is CASSEEGNRGYTF. The CDR3 nucleotides are TGTGCCAGCAGTGAAGAAGGTAATCGGGGCTACACCTTC.

This clonotype was observed many times. The junction departs from germline at one end; a sequencing error may be responsible. CDR3 nucleotide sequence: TGTGCCAGCAGCTTAGGGGGTCAAGGGGTCCAACTTTCCTTCAATGAGCAGTTCTTC. This codes for CASSLGGQGVQLSFNEQFF. The rearrangement joins TRBV7-6 to TRBJ2-1; perhaps TRBD1 as D (5 bases). The CDR3 spans 19 residues. Germline values: CDR1 SGHVS, CDR2 FNYEAQ.

V usage is TRBV20-1 and J usage is TRBJ1-5; no definite D call. Germline V gene lookup returns CDR1 DFQATT and CDR2 SNEGSKA (reference sequence). The CDR3 covers 14 residues. V was cut by 2 bases and J by 0 bases, with 8 bases left in between. The DNA of the CDR3 is TGCAGTGCTAGAACGGGGTTTAGCAATCAGCCCCAGCATTTT. Amino acid sequence: CSARTGFSNQPQHF.

The genes are TRBV7-3 and TRBJ1-1; TRBD1 is a possible D gene (5 bases). Per germline, CDR1 SGHTA and CDR2 FQGTGA. V dropped 1 base and J dropped 5 bases, with 17 bases sitting between them. CDR3 length equals 16 residues. The CDR3 region has the DNA TGTGCCAGCAGCTTAATGGTTCCGGGACGGAAAACTGAAGCTTTCTTT. This codes for CASSLMVPGRKTEAFF.

The chain links TRBV4-3 to TRBJ2-2; tentatively, D is TRBD2 (5 bases). V lost 0 bases to trimming and J lost 4 bases, with 9 bases between them. This CDR3 has 15 residues. Germline V lookup: CDR1 LGHNA, CDR2 YSLEER. The CDR3 coding sequence is TGCGCCAGCAGCCAAGATCCGGGGTTCACCGGGGAGCTGTTTTTT. Translating it yields CASSQDPGFTGELFF.

This clonotype has more than one count but fewer than ten. The rearrangement joins TRBV24-1 to TRBJ1-2; D is unresolved. V was shortened by 4 bases and J by 5 bases, with 10 bases between the two germline ends. Germline assignment: CDR1 KGHDR and CDR2 SFDVKD. This CDR3 is 13 amino acids long. This CDR3 reads CATSEGTVYGYTF. The CDR3 bases are TGTGCCACCAGTGAGGGAACAGTGTATGGCTACACCTTC.

The rearrangement uses TRBV12-3 or TRBV12-4 and TRBJ2-2, with 14 bases lining up with TRBD2. The CDR3 spans 18 residues. V shed 6 bases and J 6 bases; nucleotides not matched to a gene: 12. CDR3 in DNA: TGTGCCAGCAGCCAAGACGGGACTAGCGGGAGCGGGTCCGGGGAGCTGTTTTTT. Translation: CASSQDGTSGSGSGELFF.

J is TRBJ2-5 and V is TRBV5-6; the D is unclear. The germline V gene encodes CDR1 SGHDT and CDR2 YYEEEE. CDR3 length: 12 amino acids. V was clipped by 3 bases and J by 4 bases, with 7 bases between them. In DNA form, the CDR3 reads TGTGCCAGCAGCTCCTGGGCAGAGACCCAGTACTTC. It codes for CASSSWAETQYF.

The V call is TRBV29-1, the J call TRBJ2-7, with 8 nucleotides matching TRBD2. J was trimmed by 3 bases and V by 7 bases; bases with no gene match: 14. The CDR3 runs to 15 residues. CDR1 SQVTM and CDR2 ANQGSEA come from the germline V gene. The CDR3 DNA reads TGCAGCGCCTTACTAGCGGCGGAGAATCTCTACGAGCAGTACTTC. It encodes CSALLAAENLYEQYF.

This clonotype was observed at least ten times. CDR3 sequence: CASSWTGYEQYF. CDR3 DNA sequence: TGTGCCAGCAGCTGGACAGGGTACGAGCAGTACTTC. The chain links TRBV5-5 to TRBJ2-7, with 8 bases identical to TRBD1. V lost 3 bases to trimming and J lost 4 bases; unmatched junction nucleotides: 0. Germline V gives CDR1 SGHKS, CDR2 YYEKEE (reference sequence). The CDR3 loop spans 12 amino acids. The complete variable domain, with remaining parts taken from reference TRBV5-5 and TRBJ2-7, reads DAGVTQSPTHLIKTRGQQVTLRCSPISGHKSVSWYQQVLGQGPQFIFQYYEKEERGRGNFPDRFSARQFPNYSSELNVNALLLGDSALYLCASSWTGYEQYFGPGTRLTVT.

The V and J genes are TRBV15 and TRBJ2-7; TRBD2 matches 8 bases. The CDR3 is 15 residues long. The J segment lost 4 bases and the V segment lost 1 base, leaving 6 bases of the junction unmatched. The germline V gene has CDR1 LNHNV and CDR2 YYDKDF (reference sequence). CDR3 coding DNA: TGTGCCACCAGCAGAGGGGCTAGCGGGCAGTACGAGCAGTACTTC. Amino acid sequence: CATSRGASGQYEQYF.

The table lists this clonotype with many counts. The V gene is TRBV5-8, the J gene TRBJ2-1; no clear D gene. This CDR3 comprises 16 residues. V was cut by 0 bases and J by 4 bases, with 14 bases left in between. The germline V gene has CDR1 SGHTS and CDR2 YDEGEE. The CDR3 loop reads CASSLVEGWAYNEQFF. The CDR3 coding sequence is TGTGCCAGCAGCTTGGTAGAAGGTTGGGCTTACAATGAGCAGTTCTTC. Variable domain in full (rest from reference TRBV5-8 and TRBJ2-1): EAGVTQSPTHLIKTRGQQATLRCSPISGHTSVYWYQQALGLGLQFLLWYDEGEERNRGNFPPRFSGRQFPNYSSELNVNALELEDSALYLCASSLVEGWAYNEQFFGPGTRLTVL.